What follows is one TCR beta chain and its context. The antigen it binds to is not known. Base quality data are lacking; no much larger clone is found one base away. This entry comes from a study of blood T cell repertoires in COVID-19 (dated by TCRdb to 2018 to 2020). As for the study more broadly: Collaborator samples came from the United States, Italy and Spain and covered acute and convalescent phases of COVID-19. The samples were drawn from two sources: the first 160 participants of the ongoing ImmuneRACE study, and 1,254 subjects contributed by 6 global collaborators. The repertoires were made available in a free public database intended to serve as a resource for research on the immune response to SARS-CoV-2. Where available, HLA class I and class II types were obtained from metadata supplied by the sample provider rather than from assay-based typing. Deeply sampled blood TCRbeta repertoires from subjects exposed to, actively infected with, or recovered from COVID-19 were included in the dataset. Sample metadata almost always included a de-identified subject ID, COVID-19 status, age in years and sex. The prospective study material was composed of cDNA or gDNA derived from T cells, B-cell-depleted T cells, or PBMCs. Paper-wide results and their limitations: How much clinical and demographic metadata was included differed by source and by participant, and the metadata was provided uncurated.

Collaborating institutions collected whole blood in K2EDTA tubes following their own protocols. Collaborator samples were shipped for TCRbeta analysis as frozen whole blood, isolated PBMCs, or DNA extracted from either sample type. CDR3 length: 16 amino acids, cysteine to phenylalanine. The sequence is cut down to CDR3 DNA, 48 bases in frame from base 1. Taken from the germline V gene, the CDR1 and CDR2 loops are SGHDT and YYEEEE. Trimming accounts for 1 base at V and 0 bases at J, while the number of junction bases matched to no gene is 6. The immunoSEQ Assay, a bias-controlled multiplex PCR, was used to amplify TCRbeta CDR3 regions from genomic DNA. As for the authors' bioinformatics: Nucleated cell counts per sample were estimated from amplification of reference gene primers within the assay. To quantify the absolute abundance of each unique TCRbeta CDR3 rearrangement, sequence reads were collapsed and filtered. For each sample, productive Simpson clonality was calculated as the square root of Simpson's diversity index across productive rearrangements. The table comes from immuneACCESS by way of TCRdb, which keeps in-frame sequences with V and J called. Part of the clones is missing from these tables; in studies checked, under half for an unresolved V gene and the rest for unknown reasons. V and J calls and clone size follow that table, whereas D and trimming were derived from the DNA. In all, the sample holds some 180,000 clones, and 83% of those were seen once. Roughly 2% of the sample is taken by the ten largest.

Material: peripheral blood. The receptor's source is a woman older than 75 with acute or convalescent COVID-19. This chain is built from TRBV5-6 and TRBJ2-7; 8 bases in between match TRBD1. The encoded CDR3 is CASSLTAGGYSYEQYF. The bases read TGTGCCAGCAGCTTGACTGCAGGGGGCTACTCCTACGAGCAGTACTTC.